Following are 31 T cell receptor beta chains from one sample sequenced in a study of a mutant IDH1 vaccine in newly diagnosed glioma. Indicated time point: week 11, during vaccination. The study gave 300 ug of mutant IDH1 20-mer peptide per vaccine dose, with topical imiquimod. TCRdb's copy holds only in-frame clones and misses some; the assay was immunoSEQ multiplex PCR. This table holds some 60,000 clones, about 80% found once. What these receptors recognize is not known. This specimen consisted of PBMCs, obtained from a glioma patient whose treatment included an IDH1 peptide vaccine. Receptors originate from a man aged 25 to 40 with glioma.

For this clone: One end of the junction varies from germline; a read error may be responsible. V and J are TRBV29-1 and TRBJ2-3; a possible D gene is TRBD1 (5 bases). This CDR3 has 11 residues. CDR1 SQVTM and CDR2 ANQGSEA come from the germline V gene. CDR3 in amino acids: CSVKDRNTQYF. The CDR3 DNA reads TGCAGCGTTAAAGACAGAAATACGCAGTATTTT.

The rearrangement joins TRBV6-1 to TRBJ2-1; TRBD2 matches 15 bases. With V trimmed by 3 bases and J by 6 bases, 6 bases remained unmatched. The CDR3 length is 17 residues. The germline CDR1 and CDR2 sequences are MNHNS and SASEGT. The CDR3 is CASSDRTSGRALNEQFF. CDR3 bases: TGTGCCAGCAGTGACCGGACTAGCGGGAGGGCGCTCAATGAGCAGTTCTTC.

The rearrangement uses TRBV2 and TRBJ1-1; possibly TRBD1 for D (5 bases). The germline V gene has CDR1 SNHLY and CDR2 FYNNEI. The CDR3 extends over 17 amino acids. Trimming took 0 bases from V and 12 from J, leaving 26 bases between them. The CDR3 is CASSEAQGPGGGLVSFF. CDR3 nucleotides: TGTGCCAGCAGTGAAGCGCAAGGGCCGGGCGGGGGTTTAGTATCTTTCTTT.

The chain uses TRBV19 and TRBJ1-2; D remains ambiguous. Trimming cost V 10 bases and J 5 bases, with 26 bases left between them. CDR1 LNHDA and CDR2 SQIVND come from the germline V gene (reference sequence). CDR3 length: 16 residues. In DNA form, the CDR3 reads TGTGCCACCTACGGAAAGGGCCCCTTCTCACTTTATGGCTACACCTTC. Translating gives CATYGKGPFSLYGYTF.

The CDR3 reads CASSDPGTYVPLHF. In DNA, the CDR3 is TGTGCCAGCAGTGATCCAGGGACCTACGTTCCCCTCCACTTT. The chain links TRBV6-1 to TRBJ1-6; D might be TRBD1 (5 bases). V shed 3 bases and J shed 13 bases, with 16 bases lying between them. Germline loops: CDR1 MNHNS, CDR2 SASEGT. The CDR3 extends over 14 amino acids.

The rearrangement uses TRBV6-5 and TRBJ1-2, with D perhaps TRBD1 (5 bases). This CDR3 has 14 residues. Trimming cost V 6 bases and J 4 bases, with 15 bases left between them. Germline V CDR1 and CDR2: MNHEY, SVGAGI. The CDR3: CASRKPGSGYGYTF. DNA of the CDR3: TGTGCCAGCAGAAAACCAGGGTCGGGCTATGGCTACACCTTC.

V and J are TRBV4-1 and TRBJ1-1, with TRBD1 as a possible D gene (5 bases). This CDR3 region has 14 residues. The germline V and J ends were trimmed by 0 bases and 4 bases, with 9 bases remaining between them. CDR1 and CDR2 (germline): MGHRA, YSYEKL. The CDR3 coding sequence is TGCGCCAGCAGCCAAGATTTTGGGGGCACTGAAGCTTTCTTT. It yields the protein CASSQDFGGTEAFF.

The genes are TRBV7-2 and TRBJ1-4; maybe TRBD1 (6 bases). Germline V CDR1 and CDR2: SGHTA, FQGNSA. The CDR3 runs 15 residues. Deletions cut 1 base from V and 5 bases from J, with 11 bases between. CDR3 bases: TGTGCCAGCAGCTTAGATGCAGGGGAAAATGAAAAACTGTTTTTT. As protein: CASSLDAGENEKLFF.

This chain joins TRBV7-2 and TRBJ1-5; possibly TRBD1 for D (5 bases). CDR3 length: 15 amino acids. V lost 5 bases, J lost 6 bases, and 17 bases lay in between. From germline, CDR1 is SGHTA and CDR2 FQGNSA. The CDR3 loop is CASSRGGSRAQPQHF. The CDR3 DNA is TGTGCCAGCAGCCGGGGTGGCAGCAGGGCTCAGCCCCAGCATTTT.

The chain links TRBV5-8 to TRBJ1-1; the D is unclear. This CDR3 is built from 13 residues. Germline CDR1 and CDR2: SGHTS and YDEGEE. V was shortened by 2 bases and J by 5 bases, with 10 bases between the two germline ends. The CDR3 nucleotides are TGTGCCAGCAGCTTTGGGAGGAGGACTGAAGCTTTCTTT. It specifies CASSFGRRTEAFF.

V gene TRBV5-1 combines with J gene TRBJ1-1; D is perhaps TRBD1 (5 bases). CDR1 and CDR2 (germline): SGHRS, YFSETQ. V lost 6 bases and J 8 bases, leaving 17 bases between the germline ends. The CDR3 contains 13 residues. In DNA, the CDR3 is TGCGCCAGCACCCCCACGAGGGGATCCGAAGCTTTCTTT. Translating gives CASTPTRGSEAFF.

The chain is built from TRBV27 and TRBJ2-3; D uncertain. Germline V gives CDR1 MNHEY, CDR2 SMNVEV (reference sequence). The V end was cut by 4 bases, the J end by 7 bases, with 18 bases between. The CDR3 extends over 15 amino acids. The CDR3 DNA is TGTGCCAGCAGTTCCCCCCTGAGAACCGTAAATACGCAGTATTTT. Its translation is CASSSPLRTVNTQYF.

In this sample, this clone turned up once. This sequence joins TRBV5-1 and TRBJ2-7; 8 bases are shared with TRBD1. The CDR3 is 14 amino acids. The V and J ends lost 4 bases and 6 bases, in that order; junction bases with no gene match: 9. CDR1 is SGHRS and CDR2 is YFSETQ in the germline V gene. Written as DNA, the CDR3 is TGCGCCAGCAGCCCAGGGACAGGTTTGGGCGAGCAGTACTTC. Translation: CASSPGTGLGEQYF.

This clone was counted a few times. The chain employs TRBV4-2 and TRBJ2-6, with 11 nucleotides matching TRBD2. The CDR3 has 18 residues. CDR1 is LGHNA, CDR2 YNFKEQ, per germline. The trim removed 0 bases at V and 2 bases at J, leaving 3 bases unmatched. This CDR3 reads CASSQDLAGGAGANVLTF. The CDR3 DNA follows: TGTGCCAGCAGCCAAGACCTAGCGGGAGGAGCTGGGGCCAACGTCCTGACTTTC.

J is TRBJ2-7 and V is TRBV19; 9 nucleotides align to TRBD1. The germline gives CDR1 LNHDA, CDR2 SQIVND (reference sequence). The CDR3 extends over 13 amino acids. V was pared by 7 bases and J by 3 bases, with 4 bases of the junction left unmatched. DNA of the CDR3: TGTGCCAGTATGGAGACAGGGGGCTACGAGCAGTACTTC. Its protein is CASMETGGYEQYF.

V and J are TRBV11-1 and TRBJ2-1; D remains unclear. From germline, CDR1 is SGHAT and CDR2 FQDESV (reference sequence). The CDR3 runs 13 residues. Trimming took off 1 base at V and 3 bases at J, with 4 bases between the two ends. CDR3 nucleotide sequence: TGTGCCAGCAGCTTAGGGGGCTACAATGAGCAGTTCTTC. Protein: CASSLGGYNEQFF.

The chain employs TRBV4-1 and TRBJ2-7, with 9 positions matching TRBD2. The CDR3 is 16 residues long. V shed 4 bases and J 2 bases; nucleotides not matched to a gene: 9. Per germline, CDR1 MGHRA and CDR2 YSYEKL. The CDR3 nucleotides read TGCGCCAGCAGCCGGGTACCGGGACTAGCAGCCTACGAGCAGTACTTC. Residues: CASSRVPGLAAYEQYF.

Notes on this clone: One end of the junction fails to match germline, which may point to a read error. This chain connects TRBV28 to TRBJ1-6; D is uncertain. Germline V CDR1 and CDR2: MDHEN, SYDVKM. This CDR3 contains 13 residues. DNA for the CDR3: TGTGCCAGCCGTTTGGATCCTAATTCACCCCTCCACTTT. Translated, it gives CASRLDPNSPLHF.

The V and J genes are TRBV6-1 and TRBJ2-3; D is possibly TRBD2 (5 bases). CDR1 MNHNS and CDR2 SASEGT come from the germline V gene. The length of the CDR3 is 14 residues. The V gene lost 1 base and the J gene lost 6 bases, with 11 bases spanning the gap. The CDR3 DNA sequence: TGTGCCAGCAGTGAAGTTTTGAGGGTGGATACGCAGTATTTT. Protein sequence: CASSEVLRVDTQYF.

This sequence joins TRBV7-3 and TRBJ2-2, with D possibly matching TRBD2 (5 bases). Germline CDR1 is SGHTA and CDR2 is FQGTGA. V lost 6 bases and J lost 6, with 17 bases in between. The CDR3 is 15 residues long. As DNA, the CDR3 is TGTGCCAGCAGTCTTGGCCCGGGGATAGCCGGGGAGCTGTTTTTT. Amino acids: CASSLGPGIAGELFF.

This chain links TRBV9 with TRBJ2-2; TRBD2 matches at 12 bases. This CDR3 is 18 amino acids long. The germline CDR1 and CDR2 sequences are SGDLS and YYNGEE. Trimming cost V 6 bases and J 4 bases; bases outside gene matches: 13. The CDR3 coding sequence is TGTGCCAGCACCTCCCTAGCGGGAGGGCCAACACTCACCGGGGAGCTGTTTTTT. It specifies CASTSLAGGPTLTGELFF.

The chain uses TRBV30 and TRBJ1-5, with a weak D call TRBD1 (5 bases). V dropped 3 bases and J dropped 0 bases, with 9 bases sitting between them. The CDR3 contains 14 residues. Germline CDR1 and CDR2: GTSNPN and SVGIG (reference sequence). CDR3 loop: CAWSQGGSNQPQHF. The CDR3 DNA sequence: TGTGCCTGGAGCCAGGGTGGTAGCAATCAGCCCCAGCATTTT.

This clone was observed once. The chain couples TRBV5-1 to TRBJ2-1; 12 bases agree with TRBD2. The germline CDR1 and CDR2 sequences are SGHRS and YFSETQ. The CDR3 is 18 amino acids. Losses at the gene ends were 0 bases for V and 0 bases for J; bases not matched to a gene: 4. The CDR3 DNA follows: TGCGCCAGCAGCTTGGAGCTAGCGGGAGGGCCCTCCTACAATGAGCAGTTCTTC. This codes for CASSLELAGGPSYNEQFF.

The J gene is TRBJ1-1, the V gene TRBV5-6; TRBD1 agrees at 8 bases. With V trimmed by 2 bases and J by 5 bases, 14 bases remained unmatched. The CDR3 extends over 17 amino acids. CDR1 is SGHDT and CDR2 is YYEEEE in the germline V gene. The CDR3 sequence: CASSLDRGVSIFTEAFF. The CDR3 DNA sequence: TGTGCCAGCAGCTTAGACAGGGGTGTGTCGATATTTACTGAAGCTTTCTTT.

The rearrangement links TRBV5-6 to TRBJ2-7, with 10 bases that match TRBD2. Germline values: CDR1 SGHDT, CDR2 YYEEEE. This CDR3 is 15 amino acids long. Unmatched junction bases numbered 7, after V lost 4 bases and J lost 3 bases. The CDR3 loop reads CASSTALAGIYEQYF. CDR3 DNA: TGTGCCAGCAGCACAGCACTAGCGGGAATCTACGAGCAGTACTTC.

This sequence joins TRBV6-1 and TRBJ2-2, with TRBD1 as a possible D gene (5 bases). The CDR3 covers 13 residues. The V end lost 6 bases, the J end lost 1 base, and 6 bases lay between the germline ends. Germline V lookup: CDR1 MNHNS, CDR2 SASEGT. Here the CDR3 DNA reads TGTGCCAGCAGGACAGTGAACACCGGGGAGCTGTTTTTT. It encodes CASRTVNTGELFF.

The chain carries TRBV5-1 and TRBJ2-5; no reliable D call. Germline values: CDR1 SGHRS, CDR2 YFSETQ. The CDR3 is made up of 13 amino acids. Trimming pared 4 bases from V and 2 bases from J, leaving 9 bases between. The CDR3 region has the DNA TGCGCCAGCAGCCCGGACGGGCAAGAGACCCAGTACTTC. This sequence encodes CASSPDGQETQYF.

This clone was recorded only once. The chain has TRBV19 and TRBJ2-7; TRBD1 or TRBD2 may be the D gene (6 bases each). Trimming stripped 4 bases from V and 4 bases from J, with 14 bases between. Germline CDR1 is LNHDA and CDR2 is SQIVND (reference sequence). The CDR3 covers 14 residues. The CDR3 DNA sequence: TGTGCCAGTAGTAGAAAGGGGGGAAGATACGAGCAGTACTTC. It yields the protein CASSRKGGRYEQYF.

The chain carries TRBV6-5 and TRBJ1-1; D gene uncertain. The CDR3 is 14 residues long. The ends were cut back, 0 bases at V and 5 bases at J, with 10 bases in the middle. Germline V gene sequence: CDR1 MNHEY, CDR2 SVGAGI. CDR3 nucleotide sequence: TGTGCCAGCAGTTACTCGAAGGGAAAGACTGAAGCTTTCTTT. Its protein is CASSYSKGKTEAFF.

The CDR3 nucleotides are TGTGCCAGCAGCTCTACTAGCGGGAGCCGGGAAGAGCAGTACTTC. Protein sequence: CASSSTSGSREEQYF. The V and J genes are TRBV7-6 and TRBJ2-5, with 11 positions matching TRBD2. Germline V lookup: CDR1 SGHVS, CDR2 FNYEAQ. With 4 bases clipped from V and 11 bases from J, the junction kept 12 bases outside the gene matches. The CDR3 extends over 15 amino acids.

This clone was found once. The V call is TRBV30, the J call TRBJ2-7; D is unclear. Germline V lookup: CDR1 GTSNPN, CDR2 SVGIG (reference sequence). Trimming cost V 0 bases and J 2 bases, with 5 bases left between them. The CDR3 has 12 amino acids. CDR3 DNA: TGTGCCTGGAGTGTAAGGACCTACGAGCAGTACTTC. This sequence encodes CAWSVRTYEQYF.